This T cell receptor beta chain was profiled in a study of T cells in Graves' hyperthyroidism and ophthalmopathy. Study as a whole: At initial diagnosis, before any treatment had begun, peripheral blood was obtained.

Points from the study as a whole: A model using 13 V-J features told ophthalmopathy apart from stable hyperthyroidism.

This clonotype was counted only a few times. Its specificity is not known. Researchers took RNA transcripts and amplified the TCR beta CDR3 regions from them. Initially, a first-round RT-PCR of the TCR CDR3 employed the HTBI primer set. TCRdb reprocessed the multiplex PCR reads via MiXCR and lists one record per CDR3 protein. The sample consists of 500,000 to 650,000 distinct CDR3 sequences, 17% of them appearing once. CDR3 length: 14 residues. CDR1 is MNHNS and CDR2 is SASEGT in the germline V gene. The J segment lost 1 base and the V segment lost 7 bases, leaving 4 bases of the junction unmatched. Patients showing uncontrolled infection, other autoimmune disease, pregnancy or lactation were ineligible. The PBMCs were taken from less than 11 ml of fresh peripheral blood.

The sequencing sample was made of blood. The genes are TRBV6-1 and TRBJ1-2, with 9 bases fitting TRBD1. The TCR was taken from a woman under 30 with Graves' ophthalmopathy. CDR3 loop: CASTPTGGNYGYTF. As DNA, the CDR3 is TGTGCCAGCACCCCGACAGGGGGTAACTATGGCTACACCTTC.